This TCR beta chain is drawn from a study of T cell responses to AZD1222 COVID-19 vaccine. Study results and limitations: Spike-specific TCR breadth and depth were elevated following two AZD1222 doses. The study found vaccine-associated CD4 TCRs spanning spike, dominant at 160-218 and 743-854. Of the AZD1222 recipients, only 6 or 7 were seropositive at baseline.

As concerns this clone: As yet, its antigen is unknown.

Using immunoSEQ multiplex PCR, the repertoire was profiled, and TCRdb retains in-frame clones only, with some absent. This table has tens of thousands of clones, about 89% appearing once. The source is an adult who received the AZD1222 COVID-19 vaccine. Sequenced here: peripheral blood, sampled 28 days after the second AZD1222 dose.

CDR3 protein: CASSVGPQASNYGYTF. The DNA of the CDR3 is TGTGCCAGCAGCGTAGGTCCCCAGGCTTCTAACTATGGCTACACCTTC. This chain links TRBV9 with TRBJ1-2; D ambiguous. The germline V gene encodes CDR1 SGDLS and CDR2 YYNGEE. The V end lost 0 bases, the J end lost 0 bases, and 12 bases lay between the germline ends. The CDR3 is 16 amino acids.